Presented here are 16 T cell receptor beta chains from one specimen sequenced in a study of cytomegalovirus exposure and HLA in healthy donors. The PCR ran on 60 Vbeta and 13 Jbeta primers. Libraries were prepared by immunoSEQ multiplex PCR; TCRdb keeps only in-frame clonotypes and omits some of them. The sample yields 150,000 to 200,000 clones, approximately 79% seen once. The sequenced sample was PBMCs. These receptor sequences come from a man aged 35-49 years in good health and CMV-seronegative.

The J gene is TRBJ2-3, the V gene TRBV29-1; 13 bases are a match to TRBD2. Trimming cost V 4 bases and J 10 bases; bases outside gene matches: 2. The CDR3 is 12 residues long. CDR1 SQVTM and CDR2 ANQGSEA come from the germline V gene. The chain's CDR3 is CSVATSGRAQYF. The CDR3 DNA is TGCAGCGTTGCCACTAGCGGGAGGGCGCAGTATTTT.

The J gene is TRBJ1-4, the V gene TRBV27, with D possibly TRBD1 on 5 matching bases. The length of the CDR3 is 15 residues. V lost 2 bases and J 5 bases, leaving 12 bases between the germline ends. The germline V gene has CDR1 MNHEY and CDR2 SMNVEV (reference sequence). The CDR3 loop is CASSLHGAANEKLFF. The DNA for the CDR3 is TGTGCCAGCAGTTTACATGGGGCGGCCAATGAAAAACTGTTTTTT.

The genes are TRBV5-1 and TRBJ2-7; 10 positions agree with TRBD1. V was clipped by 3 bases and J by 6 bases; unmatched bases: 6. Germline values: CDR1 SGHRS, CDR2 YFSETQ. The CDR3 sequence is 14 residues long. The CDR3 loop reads CASSSRQGAGEQYF. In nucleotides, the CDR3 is TGCGCCAGCAGCTCAAGACAGGGGGCAGGCGAGCAGTACTTC.

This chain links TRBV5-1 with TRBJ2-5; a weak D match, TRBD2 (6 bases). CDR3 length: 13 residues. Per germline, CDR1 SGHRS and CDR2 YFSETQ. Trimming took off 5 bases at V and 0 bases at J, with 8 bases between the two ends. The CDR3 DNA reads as TGCGCCAGCAGGGAGGGAAACCAAGAGACCCAGTACTTC. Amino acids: CASREGNQETQYF.

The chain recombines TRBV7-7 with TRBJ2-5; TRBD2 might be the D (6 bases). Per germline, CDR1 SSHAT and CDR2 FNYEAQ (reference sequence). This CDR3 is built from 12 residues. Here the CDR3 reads CATGTSQETQYF. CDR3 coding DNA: TGTGCTACCGGGACTTCCCAAGAGACCCAGTACTTC.

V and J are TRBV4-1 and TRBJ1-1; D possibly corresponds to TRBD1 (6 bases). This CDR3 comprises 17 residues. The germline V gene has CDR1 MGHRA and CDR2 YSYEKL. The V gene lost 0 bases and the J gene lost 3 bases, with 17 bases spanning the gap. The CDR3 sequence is CASSQDGTGQEDTEAFF. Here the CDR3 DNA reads TGCGCCAGCAGCCAAGATGGAACAGGGCAGGAAGACACTGAAGCTTTCTTT.

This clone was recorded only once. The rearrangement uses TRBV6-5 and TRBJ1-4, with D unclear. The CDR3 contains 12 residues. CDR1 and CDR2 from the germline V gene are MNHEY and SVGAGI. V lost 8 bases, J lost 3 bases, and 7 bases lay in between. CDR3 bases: TGTGCCAGCTCCCGGGCTAATGAAAAACTGTTTTTT. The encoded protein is CASSRANEKLFF.

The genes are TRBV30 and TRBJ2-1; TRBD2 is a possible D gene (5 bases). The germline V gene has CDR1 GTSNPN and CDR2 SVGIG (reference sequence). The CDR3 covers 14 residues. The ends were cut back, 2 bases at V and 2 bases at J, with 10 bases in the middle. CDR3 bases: TGTGCCTGGAGTTTAACCGGGGCCTACAATGAGCAGTTCTTC. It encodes CAWSLTGAYNEQFF.

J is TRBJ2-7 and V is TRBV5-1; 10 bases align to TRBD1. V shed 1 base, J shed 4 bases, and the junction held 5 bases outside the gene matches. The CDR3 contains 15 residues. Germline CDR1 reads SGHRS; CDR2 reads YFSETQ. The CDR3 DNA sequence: TGCGCCAGCAGCTTGTCCGGGACAGGGGAGTACGAGCAGTACTTC. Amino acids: CASSLSGTGEYEQYF.

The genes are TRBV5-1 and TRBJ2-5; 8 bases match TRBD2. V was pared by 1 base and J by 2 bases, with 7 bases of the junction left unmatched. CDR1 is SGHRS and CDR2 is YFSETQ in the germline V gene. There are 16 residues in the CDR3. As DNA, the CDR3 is TGCGCCAGCAGCTTGAGGACTAGCTTAGGGCAAGAGACCCAGTACTTC. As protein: CASSLRTSLGQETQYF.

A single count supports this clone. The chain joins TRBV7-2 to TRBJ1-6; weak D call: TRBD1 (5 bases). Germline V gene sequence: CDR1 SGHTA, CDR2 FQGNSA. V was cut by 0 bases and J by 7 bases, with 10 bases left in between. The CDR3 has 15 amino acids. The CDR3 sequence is CASSLAGPPNSPLHF. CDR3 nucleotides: TGTGCCAGCAGCTTAGCGGGGCCCCCGAATTCACCCCTCCACTTT.

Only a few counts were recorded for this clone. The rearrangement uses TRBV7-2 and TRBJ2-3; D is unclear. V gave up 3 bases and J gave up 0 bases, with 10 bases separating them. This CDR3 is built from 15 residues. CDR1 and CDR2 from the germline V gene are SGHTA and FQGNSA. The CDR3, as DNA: TGTGCCAGCAGCTTTTCGCGCCAAAGCACAGATACGCAGTATTTT. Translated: CASSFSRQSTDTQYF.

The CDR3 here is CASSQDIADSLHEKLFF. In nucleotides, the CDR3 is TGCGCCAGCAGCCAAGATATTGCTGACAGCCTCCATGAAAAACTGTTTTTT. The chain is built from TRBV4-3 and TRBJ1-4; D perhaps matches TRBD1 (5 bases). CDR1 is LGHNA, CDR2 YSLEER, per germline. The germline V and J ends were trimmed by 0 bases and 6 bases, with 17 bases remaining between them. The CDR3 loop spans 17 amino acids.

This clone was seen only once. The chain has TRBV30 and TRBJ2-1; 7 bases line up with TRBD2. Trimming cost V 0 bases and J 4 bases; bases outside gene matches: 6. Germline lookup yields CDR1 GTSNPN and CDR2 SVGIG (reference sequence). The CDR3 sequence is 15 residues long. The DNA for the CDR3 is TGTGCCTGGAGTGTATTCGGCGGGGGATACAATGAGCAGTTCTTC. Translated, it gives CAWSVFGGGYNEQFF.

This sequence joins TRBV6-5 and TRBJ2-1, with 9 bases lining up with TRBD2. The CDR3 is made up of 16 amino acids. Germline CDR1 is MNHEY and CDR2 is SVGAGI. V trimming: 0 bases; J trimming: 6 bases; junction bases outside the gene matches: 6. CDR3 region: CASSYSRLAVLNEQFF. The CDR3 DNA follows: TGTGCCAGCAGTTACTCGAGACTAGCGGTGCTCAATGAGCAGTTCTTC.

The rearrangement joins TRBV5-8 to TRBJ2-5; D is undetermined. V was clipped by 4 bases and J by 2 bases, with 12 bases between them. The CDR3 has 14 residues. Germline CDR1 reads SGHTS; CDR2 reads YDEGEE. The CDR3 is CASSKSSPQETQYF. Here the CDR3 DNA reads TGTGCCAGCAGCAAGAGCTCCCCTCAAGAGACCCAGTACTTC.